The next 23 T cell receptor beta chains were all read from a single sample in a study of blood T cell repertoires in COVID-19. The assay was immunoSEQ multiplex PCR, and TCRdb's table has in-frame clones only and misses some. The top ten hold 2.1% of the sample, which has roughly 250,000 clones, over 75% seen once. Sequencing input: peripheral blood. The receptors were gathered from a woman aged 40 to 50 who had recovered from COVID-19.

The chain combines TRBV4-1 with TRBJ2-7; TRBD1 might be the D (5 bases). The germline gives CDR1 MGHRA, CDR2 YSYEKL. The CDR3 length is 14 residues. Trimming removed 5 bases from V and 4 bases from J, with 15 bases in between. In DNA, the CDR3 is TGCGCCAGCAGCTTAGGACATGGGGTGTACGAGCAGTACTTC. The encoded protein is CASSLGHGVYEQYF.

V is TRBV5-6 and J is TRBJ1-4; D is uncertain. Germline CDR1 SGHDT, CDR2 YYEEEE. V lost 8 bases and J 1 base, leaving 9 bases between the germline ends. CDR3 length: 13 amino acids. The CDR3 DNA is TGTGCCAGAGGACGGGGAACTAATGAAAAACTGTTTTTT. As protein: CARGRGTNEKLFF. The full variable domain, its missing parts supplied by reference TRBV5-6 and TRBJ1-4, is DAGVTQSPTHLIKTRGQQVTLRCSPKSGHDTVSWYQQALGQGPQFIFQYYEEEERQRGNFPDRFSGHQFPNYSSELNVNALLLGDSALYLCARGRGTNEKLFFGSGTQLSVL.

This clone was detected a few times. The chain links TRBV11-3 to TRBJ1-1; the D gene is possibly TRBD1 (5 bases). The CDR3 sequence is 13 residues long. Trimming removed 8 bases at V and 7 bases at J, with 17 bases between. Germline CDR1 and CDR2: SGHNT and YENEEA. As DNA, the CDR3 is TGTGCCAGCTCTCGACAGCCCCTTTTTGAAGCTTTCTTT. Protein: CASSRQPLFEAFF.

The sample holds a few counts of this clone. CDR3 region: CASSKSSGGFYEQYF. The CDR3 DNA is TGTGCCAGCAGTAAATCTAGCGGGGGGTTTTACGAGCAGTACTTC. This chain connects TRBV27 to TRBJ2-7, with 11 positions matching TRBD2. Unmatched junction bases numbered 7, after V lost 5 bases and J lost 4 bases. Germline CDR1 MNHEY, CDR2 SMNVEV (reference sequence). CDR3 length: 15 residues.

The chain employs TRBV15 and TRBJ2-7; 9 bases match TRBD1. Germline V CDR1 and CDR2: LNHNV, YYDKDF (reference sequence). The CDR3 is 17 residues long. Losses at the gene ends were 5 bases for V and 5 bases for J; bases not matched to a gene: 16. The CDR3 here is CATSLRQGVGPENEQYF. DNA of the CDR3: TGTGCCACCAGCCTCAGACAGGGGGTCGGGCCTGAGAACGAGCAGTACTTC.

The chain recombines TRBV28 with TRBJ2-3; perhaps TRBD1 as D (5 bases). The CDR3 has 14 residues. Deletions cut 8 bases from V and 4 bases from J, with 16 bases between. CDR1 is MDHEN, CDR2 SYDVKM, per germline. CDR3 loop: CASLTPRASDTQYF. Written as DNA, the CDR3 is TGTGCCAGCCTCACTCCCAGGGCCTCAGATACGCAGTATTTT.

CDR3 sequence (DNA): TGTGCCAGTAGTAGAAGGACTAGCGGGAACTCCTACGAGCAGTACTTC. This gives the protein CASSRRTSGNSYEQYF. The V and J genes are TRBV19 and TRBJ2-7; 12 bases align to TRBD2. This CDR3 has 16 residues. Trimming at V came to 4 bases and at J to 0 bases, leaving 4 bases not matched to a gene. Germline CDR1 LNHDA, CDR2 SQIVND (reference sequence).

The chain carries TRBV2 and TRBJ2-7; 9 positions agree with TRBD1. Germline loops: CDR1 SNHLY, CDR2 FYNNEI. The junction had 9 bases not matched to a gene; V was cut back by 5 bases and J by 4 bases. This CDR3 comprises 15 residues. The CDR3 DNA sequence: TGTGCCAGCAGTCCGGGACAGGGTTTATTGTACGAGCAGTACTTC. Amino acids: CASSPGQGLLYEQYF.

CDR3 in amino acids: CASNHRGSGGNNEQFF. The CDR3 bases are TGTGCCAGCAACCACAGAGGTAGCGGGGGCAACAATGAGCAGTTCTTC. The V and J genes are TRBV11-3 and TRBJ2-1, with TRBD2 identical over 9 bases. The CDR3 is 16 amino acids. V dropped 7 bases and J dropped 5; count of bases not matched to a gene: 12. Germline assignment: CDR1 SGHNT and CDR2 YENEEA.

This chain links TRBV5-4 with TRBJ2-5; TRBD2 matches at 8 bases. Unmatched junction bases numbered 11, after V lost 2 bases and J lost 5 bases. CDR3 length equals 16 residues. Germline CDR1 and CDR2: SGHNT and YYREEE (reference sequence). Here the CDR3 reads CASSFLGRGVVETQYF. Here the CDR3 DNA reads TGTGCCAGCAGCTTCCTCGGGAGGGGGGTGGTGGAGACCCAGTACTTC. Full variable domain (missing parts from reference TRBV5-4 and TRBJ2-5): ETGVTQSPTHLIKTRGQQVTLRCSSQSGHNTVSWYQQALGQGPQFIFQYYREEENGRGNFPPRFSGLQFPNYSSELNVNALELDDSALYLCASSFLGRGVVETQYFGPGTRLLVL.

The CDR3 coding sequence is TGTGCCAGCAGCTTGACAGGGGACAATCAGCCCCAGCATTTT. Its protein is CASSLTGDNQPQHF. The chain uses TRBV5-6 and TRBJ1-5; 7 bases agree with TRBD1. CDR1 and CDR2 from the germline V gene are SGHDT and YYEEEE. V trimming: 1 base; J trimming: 3 bases; junction bases outside the gene matches: 1. There are 14 residues in the CDR3.

The chain is built from TRBV9 and TRBJ2-2, with 8 bases fitting TRBD2. The germline CDR1 and CDR2 sequences are SGDLS and YYNGEE. V lost 3 bases to trimming and J lost 4 bases; unmatched junction nucleotides: 14. This CDR3 has 18 amino acids. Here the CDR3 reads CASSERGVLAGSTGELFF. CDR3 DNA: TGTGCCAGCAGCGAGAGGGGTGTTCTAGCGGGTAGCACCGGGGAGCTGTTTTTT. The variable domain in full, completed from reference TRBV9 and TRBJ2-2, reads DSGVTQTPKHLITATGQRVTLRCSPRSGDLSVYWYQQSLDQGLQFLIQYYNGEERAKGNILERFSAQQFPDLHSELNLSSLELGDSALYFCASSERGVLAGSTGELFFGEGSRLTVL.

As to this clone: This CDR3 is also generated by other DNA sequences in the sample. The genes are TRBV2 and TRBJ2-3, with 9 bases fitting TRBD2. Per the germline V gene, CDR1 is SNHLY and CDR2 is FYNNEI. V lost 9 bases to trimming and J lost 1 base; unmatched junction nucleotides: 2. The CDR3 consists of 13 residues. The CDR3 nucleotides read TGTGCCAGTATAGCGGGAGGCACAGATACGCAGTATTTT. Residues: CASIAGGTDTQYF.

The chain has TRBV27 and TRBJ2-3, with D perhaps matching TRBD1 (6 bases). The V gene's germline CDR1 is MNHEY and CDR2 SMNVEV (reference sequence). The CDR3 has 14 residues. The ends were cut back, 8 bases at V and 2 bases at J, with 14 bases in the middle. CDR3 amino acids: CASPQTGITDTQYF. The CDR3 DNA sequence: TGTGCCAGCCCTCAGACAGGAATCACAGATACGCAGTATTTT.

This clone was observed a few times. This rearrangement joins TRBV28 to TRBJ1-4; D is perhaps TRBD1 (5 bases). Per germline, CDR1 MDHEN and CDR2 SYDVKM. The CDR3 has 13 residues. The germline V and J ends were trimmed by 6 bases and 6 bases, with 11 bases remaining between them. CDR3 protein: CASSPWGDEKLFF. CDR3 DNA: TGTGCCAGCAGCCCCTGGGGGGATGAAAAACTGTTTTTT.

The chain couples TRBV7-9 to TRBJ2-5; 10 bases match TRBD1. The CDR3 loop spans 14 amino acids. V trimming: 5 bases; J trimming: 4 bases; junction bases outside the gene matches: 4. Looked up from germline, CDR1 is SEHNR and CDR2 is FQNEAQ (reference sequence). The CDR3 DNA reads as TGTGCCAGCAGCCCCGGGACAGGGGTAGAGACCCAGTACTTC. This sequence encodes CASSPGTGVETQYF. The complete variable domain, with remaining parts taken from reference TRBV7-9 and TRBJ2-5, reads DTGVSQNPRHKITKRGQNVTFRCDPISEHNRLYWYRQTLGQGPEFLTYFQNEAQLEKSRLLSDRFSAERPKGSFSTLEIQRTEQGDSAMYLCASSPGTGVETQYFGPGTRLLVL.

The chain carries TRBV7-8 and TRBJ2-3; D not certain. Trimming took off 5 bases at V and 8 bases at J, with 17 bases between the two ends. Germline CDR1 is SGHVS and CDR2 is FQNEAQ. There are 14 residues in the CDR3. The CDR3 region is CASSDNRQAPTQYF. CDR3 in DNA: TGTGCCAGCAGCGACAACCGGCAGGCGCCTACGCAGTATTTT.

The V gene is TRBV6-5, the J gene TRBJ2-7; D is possibly TRBD1 (5 bases). The CDR3 runs 13 residues. Germline V gene data show CDR1 as MNHEY and CDR2 as SVGAGI. V was clipped by 8 bases and J by 6 bases, with 17 bases between them. The CDR3 nucleotides are TGTGCCAGCTCGGCAGGGCGAAACTCCGAGCAGTACTTC. It specifies CASSAGRNSEQYF.

J is TRBJ2-5 and V is TRBV7-9; tentatively, D is TRBD2 (7 bases). The V end was cut by 5 bases, the J end by 5 bases, with 15 bases between. The CDR3 consists of 14 residues. In germline, CDR1 is SEHNR, CDR2 FQNEAQ (reference sequence). Here the CDR3 DNA reads TGTGCCAGCAGCCGGGAGGTGGGGGCGGAGACCCAGTACTTC. It specifies CASSREVGAETQYF.

The sample holds a few counts of this clone. The rearrangement links TRBV14 to TRBJ2-5; 7 bases line up with TRBD2. The V and J ends lost 2 bases and 4 bases, in that order; junction bases with no gene match: 7. This CDR3 spans 15 amino acids. Germline V CDR1 and CDR2: SGHDN, FVKESK. Written as DNA, the CDR3 is TGTGCCAGCAGCCAAAGGGAGGGGTTCAGAGAGACCCAGTACTTC. Protein product: CASSQREGFRETQYF.

The rearrangement uses TRBV12-2 and TRBJ1-5; the DNA was not compared with TRBD1, the D call given in the table. TRBV12-2 is tagged as a pseudogene. The CDR3 consists of 14 residues. The DNA for the CDR3 is TGTGCAAGTCGCTTAGGGGACAGGAATCAGCCCCAGCATTTT. Protein sequence: CASRLGDRNQPQHF.

The V gene is TRBV7-9, the J gene TRBJ1-1, with TRBD1 as a possible D gene (5 bases). Germline CDR1 SEHNR, CDR2 FQNEAQ (reference sequence). This CDR3 region has 12 residues. Trimming removed 11 bases from V and 7 bases from J, with 17 bases in between. CDR3 nucleotide sequence: TGTGCCTGCCCCAGGGCAGACGGTGAAGCTTTCTTT. This encodes CACPRADGEAFF.

Comments on this clone: The junction shows a germline mismatch at one end, possibly a read error. The DNA of the CDR3 is TGTGCCAGCAACCGGGACTCCGACAATGAGCAGTTCTTC. It encodes CASNRDSDNEQFF. The rearrangement links TRBV2 to TRBJ2-1, with D possibly being TRBD2 (6 bases). This CDR3 region has 13 residues. Per germline, CDR1 SNHLY and CDR2 FYNNEI.